One and the same sample provided the 6 T cell receptor beta chains below, sequenced in a study of T-cell memory formation after mild COVID-19. In TCRdb, the 5' RACE reads were re-called with MiXCR into one record per CDR3 protein. The sample records around 200,000 distinct CDR3 sequences, about a fifth being singletons. The sequencing input was PBMCs or a T cell subset sorted from them (not recorded which). These receptors came from a man aged 18 to 35 who had mild COVID-19 (a few samples of this study predate the infection). Cell type and time point are not known.

This rearrangement joins TRBV21-1 to TRBJ2-6; the table's D call of TRBD1 was not tested on the DNA. TRBV21-1 is a pseudogene. CDR3 length equals 18 residues. CDR3 sequence: CASSTRTGTRSGANVLTF. In DNA form, the CDR3 reads TGTGCCAGCAGCACAAGGACAGGGACTCGCTCTGGGGCCAACGTCCTGACTTTC.

The sample holds a few counts of this clonotype. The chain links TRBV5-4 to TRBJ1-1; D is undetermined. Trimming removed 0 bases at V and 4 bases at J, with 13 bases between. The CDR3 sequence is 15 residues long. The germline V gene encodes CDR1 SGHNT and CDR2 YYREEE (reference sequence). CDR3 nucleotide sequence: TGTGCCAGCAGCTTGGTCCGGGTGGAGGGCACTGAAGCTTTCTTT. Protein: CASSLVRVEGTEAFF. Using reference TRBV5-4 and TRBJ1-1 for the parts outside the CDR3, the full variable domain is ETGVTQSPTHLIKTRGQQVTLRCSSQSGHNTVSWYQQALGQGPQFIFQYYREEENGRGNFPPRFSGLQFPNYSSELNVNALELDDSALYLCASSLVRVEGTEAFFGQGTRLTVV.

This chain uses TRBV4-1 with TRBJ2-5; D not resolved. The germline V gene has CDR1 MGHRA and CDR2 YSYEKL. The CDR3 covers 16 residues. V was clipped by 5 bases and J by 2 bases, with 18 bases between them. The CDR3 sequence: CASSVRAAPKQETQYF. As DNA, the CDR3 is TGCGCCAGCAGCGTCCGAGCAGCCCCAAAACAAGAGACCCAGTACTTC.

The chain uses TRBV7-8 and TRBJ2-3; weak D call: TRBD2 (6 bases). The length of the CDR3 is 14 residues. Germline values: CDR1 SGHVS, CDR2 FQNEAQ. The V gene lost 7 bases and the J gene lost 1 base, with 12 bases spanning the gap. CDR3 protein: CASTKAGRTDTQYF. The DNA for the CDR3 is TGTGCCAGCACCAAGGCGGGGCGCACAGATACGCAGTATTTT.

The chain employs TRBV11-1 and TRBJ2-7; 8 bases line up with TRBD1. Per germline, CDR1 SGHAT and CDR2 FQDESV (reference sequence). Unmatched junction bases numbered 4, after V lost 4 bases and J lost 2 bases. This CDR3 is built from 14 residues. The CDR3 here is CASSWGTGTYEQYF. As DNA, the CDR3 is TGTGCCAGCAGCTGGGGGACAGGTACCTACGAGCAGTACTTC.

The V call is TRBV9, the J call TRBJ2-1; D remains ambiguous. Germline CDR1 is SGDLS and CDR2 is YYNGEE. The CDR3 is 13 residues long. The ends were cut back, 6 bases at V and 8 bases at J, with 15 bases in the middle. The CDR3 is CASTSGRDYEQFF. Here the CDR3 DNA reads TGTGCCAGCACCTCTGGGCGAGATTATGAGCAGTTCTTC.